The 28 T cell receptor beta chains below come from one sample, sequenced in a study of T cell responses to AZD1222 COVID-19 vaccine. Sequencing was performed with immunoSEQ multiplex PCR; in TCRdb, only in-frame clones are kept and a portion is missing. The data show roughly 150,000 clones, approximately 90% seen once. The sequences come from peripheral blood, collected 28 days after the second AZD1222 dose. The receptors originated from an adult who received the AZD1222 COVID-19 vaccine.

This chain uses TRBV4-1 with TRBJ2-3; 7 bases align to TRBD1. Trimming at V came to 2 bases and at J to 3 bases, leaving 2 bases not matched to a gene. The CDR3 spans 14 residues. CDR1 and CDR2 from the germline V gene are MGHRA and YSYEKL. CDR3 nucleotide sequence: TGCGCCAGCAGCCAACCGACAGGGACAGATACGCAGTATTTT. Amino acid sequence: CASSQPTGTDTQYF.

This chain uses TRBV29-1 with TRBJ2-1, with a tentative D call TRBD2 (6 bases). This CDR3 is 16 amino acids long. Germline V CDR1 and CDR2: SQVTM, ANQGSEA. Trimming pared 3 bases from V and 1 base from J, leaving 16 bases between. CDR3 sequence reads: CSVDGLSGVSYNEQFF. The DNA of the CDR3 is TGCAGCGTTGACGGGCTTTCGGGGGTATCCTACAATGAGCAGTTCTTC.

V usage is TRBV11-1 and J usage is TRBJ1-5, with D perhaps TRBD1 (5 bases). CDR3 size: 13 residues. V lost 5 bases to trimming and J lost 9 bases, with 14 bases between them. CDR1 is SGHAT and CDR2 is FQDESV in the germline V gene (reference sequence). The CDR3 loop is CASSISQEGPQHF. DNA of the CDR3: TGTGCCAGCAGCATATCACAGGAGGGGCCCCAGCATTTT.

The V gene is TRBV7-2, the J gene TRBJ1-2; 11 bases fit TRBD1. Germline V gene sequence: CDR1 SGHTA, CDR2 FQGNSA. The CDR3 covers 18 residues. V shed 3 bases, J shed 4 bases, and the junction held 13 bases outside the gene matches. This CDR3 is CASSLDARSGTGGYGYTF. For the CDR3, the DNA is TGTGCCAGCAGCTTGGACGCCCGATCCGGGACAGGGGGCTATGGCTACACCTTC.

The chain recombines TRBV7-9 with TRBJ2-7; D gene uncertain. The CDR3 is 14 amino acids. V was cut by 5 bases and J by 1 base, with 12 bases left in between. The germline CDR1 and CDR2 sequences are SEHNR and FQNEAQ (reference sequence). The CDR3 reads CASSQLGFSYEQYF. The CDR3 DNA is TGTGCCAGCAGCCAGTTAGGATTTTCCTACGAGCAGTACTTC.

This chain joins TRBV12-5 and TRBJ2-3; 8 positions agree with TRBD2. The CDR3 totals 15 residues. Unmatched junction bases numbered 11, after V lost 6 bases and J lost 6 bases. Germline CDR1 is LGHNT and CDR2 is FRNRAP. CDR3 DNA sequence: TGTGCTAGTGGGGAAAGCGGGAGTAATGTGGATACGCAGTATTTT. Encoded protein: CASGESGSNVDTQYF.

This chain uses TRBV6-5 with TRBJ2-7; 8 nucleotides align to TRBD2. Unmatched junction bases numbered 7, after V lost 4 bases and J lost 2 bases. This CDR3 contains 15 residues. In germline, CDR1 is MNHEY, CDR2 SVGAGI. CDR3 protein: CASSSHDGGAYEQYF. The CDR3 nucleotides read TGTGCCAGCAGTTCCCATGACGGGGGGGCCTACGAGCAGTACTTC.

This clone has just a few counts. The chain uses TRBV15 and TRBJ2-7; TRBD1 might be the D (5 bases). The CDR3 length is 17 residues. Trimming stripped 0 bases from V and 7 bases from J, with 22 bases between. Germline-derived CDR1 and CDR2 are LNHNV and YYDKDF (reference sequence). CDR3 DNA sequence: TGTGCCACCAGCAGAGATCTTCAGGCAGGGCAGGTGAGAGAGCAGTACTTC. Translated, it gives CATSRDLQAGQVREQYF.

The CDR3 loop reads CATSDFPDRGLIPYNSPLHF. In DNA form, the CDR3 reads TGTGCCACCAGTGATTTCCCGGACAGGGGGCTTATTCCCTATAATTCACCCCTCCACTTT. The V and J genes are TRBV24-1 and TRBJ1-6; 11 nucleotides agree with TRBD1. The CDR3 covers 20 residues. Germline CDR1 reads KGHDR; CDR2 reads SFDVKD. V shed 1 base and J 2 bases; nucleotides not matched to a gene: 9.

The CDR3 reads CATSRDTGGYRETQYF. The CDR3 DNA reads as TGTGCCACCAGCAGAGATACCGGGGGGTATCGAGAGACCCAGTACTTC. The J gene is TRBJ2-5, the V gene TRBV15; 7 bases agree with TRBD2. Germline CDR1 and CDR2: LNHNV and YYDKDF (reference sequence). The CDR3 contains 16 residues. V lost 0 bases and J lost 4; bases outside the gene matches: 8.

The J gene is TRBJ2-7, the V gene TRBV28; D not resolved. V lost 8 bases and J lost 0, with 14 bases in between. This CDR3 contains 14 residues. Germline V gene lookup returns CDR1 MDHEN and CDR2 SYDVKM. In DNA form, the CDR3 reads TGTGCCAGCGGAGTCTTCCAGCGCTCCTACGAGCAGTACTTC. Protein sequence: CASGVFQRSYEQYF.

V usage is TRBV6-5 and J usage is TRBJ2-3, with 7 bases aligning to TRBD2. This CDR3 is built from 13 residues. The junction had 1 base not matched to a gene; V was cut back by 5 bases and J by 2 bases. The germline V gene has CDR1 MNHEY and CDR2 SVGAGI. The CDR3 sequence is CASSLADTDTQYF. The CDR3 coding sequence is TGTGCCAGCAGTCTAGCGGACACAGATACGCAGTATTTT.

The chain recombines TRBV7-3 with TRBJ1-3; a weak D match, TRBD1 (6 bases). V shed 5 bases and J shed 4 bases, with 15 bases lying between them. This CDR3 spans 15 amino acids. Germline V lookup: CDR1 SGHTA, CDR2 FQGTGA. The CDR3 sequence is CASSLGGGPGNTIYF. In DNA, the CDR3 is TGTGCCAGCAGCCTTGGCGGGGGGCCAGGAAACACCATATATTTT.

The genes are TRBV2 and TRBJ2-5; TRBD2 aligns across 13 bases. CDR1 is SNHLY and CDR2 is FYNNEI in the germline V gene. This CDR3 is built from 15 residues. The trim removed 6 bases at V and 4 bases at J, leaving 5 bases unmatched. As DNA, the CDR3 is TGTGCCAGCAGAAAACTAGCGGGGGGGCGAGAGACCCAGTACTTC. It translates to CASRKLAGGRETQYF.

The chain joins TRBV7-8 to TRBJ2-7; 9 bases map to TRBD1. J was trimmed by 5 bases and V by 3 bases; bases with no gene match: 5. The CDR3 is 14 amino acids. Looked up from germline, CDR1 is SGHVS and CDR2 is FQNEAQ. CDR3 loop: CASSFDRGTDEQYF. The CDR3 DNA follows: TGTGCCAGCAGCTTTGACAGGGGGACTGACGAGCAGTACTTC.

The chain couples TRBV28 to TRBJ2-5; 10 bases agree with TRBD2. CDR1 MDHEN and CDR2 SYDVKM come from the germline V gene. Trimming cost V 6 bases and J 2 bases; bases outside gene matches: 6. The CDR3 has 15 residues. CDR3: CASSLTSGIQETQYF. The CDR3 region has the DNA TGTGCCAGCAGCCTAACTAGCGGGATTCAAGAGACCCAGTACTTC. Together with reference TRBV28 and TRBJ2-5, the CDR3 gives the full variable domain: DVKVTQSSRYLVKRTGEKVFLECVQDMDHENMFWYRQDPGLGLRLIYFSYDVKMKEKGDIPEGYSVSREKKERFSLILESASTNQTSMYLCASSLTSGIQETQYFGPGTRLLVL.

This chain links TRBV19 with TRBJ2-6; D gene unclear. The length of the CDR3 is 14 residues. V was cut by 5 bases and J by 0 bases, with 5 bases left in between. From germline, CDR1 is LNHDA and CDR2 SQIVND (reference sequence). CDR3 coding DNA: TGTGCCAGTAGTGAGTCCTCTGGGGCCAACGTCCTGACTTTC. Translating gives CASSESSGANVLTF. Using reference TRBV19 and TRBJ2-6 for the parts outside the CDR3, the full variable domain is DGGITQSPKYLFRKEGQNVTLSCEQNLNHDAMYWYRQDPGQGLRLIYYSQIVNDFQKGDIAEGYSVSREKKESFPLTVTSAQKNPTAFYLCASSESSGANVLTFGAGSRLTVL.

This clone was observed a single time. The J gene is TRBJ2-7, the V gene TRBV28, with 10 positions matching TRBD2. V lost 3 bases, J lost 9 bases, and 14 bases stayed unmatched. The CDR3 loop spans 16 amino acids. Germline loops: CDR1 MDHEN, CDR2 SYDVKM. As DNA, the CDR3 is TGTGCCAGCAGTTTGCCCCGGACTAGCGGAACTACGTCGCAGTACTTC. Translation gives CASSLPRTSGTTSQYF.

V is TRBV7-2 and J is TRBJ2-5; TRBD2 aligns across 14 bases. The CDR3 length is 17 residues. The V gene's germline CDR1 is SGHTA and CDR2 FQGNSA. With 5 bases clipped from V and 5 bases from J, the junction kept 10 bases outside the gene matches. The DNA of the CDR3 is TGTGCCAGCAGCCCCCCAGGACTAGCGGGAGGATGGGAGACCCAGTACTTC. This sequence encodes CASSPPGLAGGWETQYF.

This chain joins TRBV7-3 and TRBJ1-1, with a tentative D call TRBD1 (6 bases). The CDR3 is made up of 15 amino acids. Germline CDR1 SGHTA, CDR2 FQGTGA. The V and J ends lost 5 bases and 5 bases respectively, with 18 bases between them. The CDR3 here is CASSQDRIMGTEAFF. CDR3 nucleotides: TGTGCCAGCAGCCAGGACAGAATCATGGGGACTGAAGCTTTCTTT. The entire variable domain, with the rest obtained from reference TRBV7-3 and TRBJ1-1, is as follows: GAGVSQTPSNKVTEKGKYVELRCDPISGHTALYWYRQSLGQGPEFLIYFQGTGAADDSGLPNDRFFAVRPEGSVSTLKIQRTERGDSAVYLCASSQDRIMGTEAFFGQGTRLTVV.

The V gene is TRBV18, the J gene TRBJ2-1; 8 positions match TRBD2. The CDR3 length is 16 residues. With 7 bases clipped from V and 4 bases from J, the junction kept 12 bases outside the gene matches. Germline lookup yields CDR1 KGHSH and CDR2 LQKENI. CDR3 amino acids: CASLPSGLGKYNEQFF. For the CDR3, the DNA is TGTGCCAGCTTACCTTCGGGACTAGGGAAATACAATGAGCAGTTCTTC.

The chain employs TRBV18 and TRBJ1-6; D unclear. The germline V and J ends were trimmed by 1 base and 12 bases, with 13 bases remaining between them. Germline assignment: CDR1 KGHSH and CDR2 LQKENI. The length of the CDR3 is 14 residues. DNA for the CDR3: TGTGCCAGCTCACCACAGGATTCAAGGGAACCCCTCCACTTT. Its protein is CASSPQDSREPLHF.

CDR3: CASSGGLAGDPTYNEQFF. Written as DNA, the CDR3 is TGTGCCAGCAGCGGGGGACTAGCGGGGGACCCTACCTACAATGAGCAGTTCTTC. This chain uses TRBV5-8 with TRBJ2-1; 14 bases align to TRBD2. Germline CDR1 SGHTS, CDR2 YDEGEE. Trimming took 4 bases from V and 2 from J; bases not matched to a gene: 8. The CDR3 contains 18 residues.

This clone was detected a few times. The identical CDR3 is also encoded by other nucleotide sequences in the sample. V is TRBV12-3 or TRBV12-4 and J is TRBJ1-1; D gene ambiguous. Trimming stripped 2 bases from V and 1 base from J, with 5 bases between. There are 13 residues in the CDR3. The CDR3 nucleotides are TGTGCCAGCAGTTTAACAGAGAACACTGAAGCTTTCTTT. Protein sequence: CASSLTENTEAFF.

CDR3 loop: CASSLGTDGNTIYF. The CDR3, as DNA: TGTGCCAGCAGTTTGGGGACGGACGGAAACACCATATATTTT. The chain is built from TRBV6-5 and TRBJ1-3; a possible D gene is TRBD1 (5 bases). CDR1 is MNHEY, CDR2 SVGAGI, per germline. The CDR3 contains 14 residues. V was shortened by 4 bases and J by 4 bases, with 11 bases between the two germline ends.

This clone was detected once. The V gene is TRBV29-1, the J gene TRBJ1-1; possible D gene TRBD1, 5 bases. Germline V gene sequence: CDR1 SQVTM, CDR2 ANQGSEA. The CDR3 covers 13 residues. V was trimmed by 2 bases and J by 5 bases, leaving 12 bases between them. The CDR3 region has the DNA TGCAGCGTTGAACCGGGGGTTGGGACTGAAGCTTTCTTT. Translation: CSVEPGVGTEAFF.

This clone has only one observation. J is TRBJ1-6 and V is TRBV11-2, with D possibly matching TRBD1 (5 bases). This CDR3 is built from 18 residues. Trimming removed 3 bases at V and 0 bases at J, with 15 bases between. Germline values: CDR1 SGHAT, CDR2 FQNNGV. For the CDR3, the DNA is TGTGCCAGCAGCTTCTTAGCCCACAGGAGCTCCTATAATTCACCCCTCCACTTT. Translation gives CASSFLAHRSSYNSPLHF. Combining the CDR3 with reference TRBV11-2 and TRBJ1-6 gives the whole variable domain EAGVAQSPRYKIIEKRQSVAFWCNPISGHATLYWYQQILGQGPKLLIQFQNNGVVDDSQLPKDRFSAERLKGVDSTLKIQPAKLEDSAVYLCASSFLAHRSSYNSPLHFGNGTRLTVT.

The CDR3 sequence is CASSSNAGADTGELFF. The CDR3 DNA sequence: TGTGCCAGCAGCTCTAACGCGGGGGCGGACACCGGGGAGCTGTTTTTT. V gene TRBV11-1 combines with J gene TRBJ2-2; tentative D call: TRBD2 (7 bases). Trimming stripped 4 bases from V and 3 bases from J, with 15 bases between. CDR1 and CDR2 from the germline V gene are SGHAT and FQDESV (reference sequence). The CDR3 totals 16 residues. The entire variable domain, with the rest obtained from reference TRBV11-1 and TRBJ2-2, is as follows: EAEVAQSPRYKITEKSQAVAFWCDPISGHATLYWYRQILGQGPELLVQFQDESVVDDSQLPKDRFSAERLKGVDSTLKIQPAELGDSAMYLCASSSNAGADTGELFFGEGSRLTVL.